This TCR beta chain is drawn from a study of cytomegalovirus exposure and HLA in healthy donors. Both 60 Vbeta primers and 13 Jbeta primers went into the PCR. Sequenced by immunoSEQ multiplex PCR; TCRdb stores in-frame clones only, minus some. In the table there are hundreds of thousands of clones, about four fifths of which are singletons. Germline CDR1 is SGHNT and CDR2 is YENEEA. V lost 3 bases and J 4 bases, leaving 12 bases between the germline ends. CDR3 size: 14 residues. The clonotype comes from a man in his forties in good health and CMV-seropositive. The sequenced material came from PBMCs. V is TRBV11-3 and J is TRBJ2-5; tentative D call: TRBD2 (5 bases). The CDR3 DNA reads TGTGCCAGCAGCTTGCTAGCTACGGGAGAGACCCAGTACTTC. Encoded protein: CASSLLATGETQYF.